This T cell receptor (beta chain) was captured in a study of OX40 agonist ivuxolimab in advanced cancers. The wider study: Patients receiving dose escalation had hepatocellular carcinoma, melanoma, renal cell or head and neck cancer.

CDR1 and CDR2 from the germline V gene are SGHNT and YYREEE (reference sequence). The CDR3 extends over 13 amino acids. After removal of 2 bases from V and 12 bases from J, the junction contained 7 bases not matched to a gene. TCRdb's table, derived via immunoSEQ multiplex PCR, lists solely in-frame clones and lacks some. This sample has under 100,000 clones, with 90% to 95% found just once. The source material was CD4+ or CD8+ T cells sorted from blood, sampled in a trial of the OX40 agonist ivuxolimab. V usage is TRBV5-4 and J usage is TRBJ2-7; 11 bases match TRBD2. This clonotype originated in an adult with an advanced solid tumor such as melanoma, head and neck, liver or kidney cancer. CDR3 DNA: TGTGCCAGCAGCTTCGGGACTAGCGGCCCCCGGTACTTC. Its protein product is CASSFGTSGPRYF.